This T cell receptor (beta chain) was captured in a study of Ad26.COV2.S vaccination and SARS-CoV-2 variants. Study in general: Doses of Ad26.COV2.S were injected into muscle once or twice, 56 days apart.

Described treatment: some 20 received Ad26.COV2.S at low or high dose, single or two shots; about 5 received placebo; per-sample allocation not given. Sampling happened 63 days after the first vaccine or placebo injection. Ad26.COV2.S expressed prefusion-stabilized spike from the original Wuhan strain. Libraries were prepared by immunoSEQ multiplex PCR; TCRdb keeps only in-frame clonotypes and omits some of them. This table has roughly 350,000 clones, less than 90% appearing once. CDR3 length equals 14 residues. Germline V gene data show CDR1 as SGHTA and CDR2 as FQGNSA. V was trimmed by 5 bases and J by 9 bases, leaving 19 bases between them.

Sequenced material: peripheral blood, taken in a trial of Ad26.COV2.S vaccine versus placebo. This TCR was sampled from a person aged 18-60 years who received the Ad26.COV2.S COVID-19 vaccine or a placebo. V gene TRBV7-2 combines with J gene TRBJ1-1; unclear D gene. For the CDR3, the DNA is TGTGCCAGCAGCCCCAACTCCCAGGAGACACAAGCTTTCTTT. It yields the protein CASSPNSQETQAFF.